The 18 T cell receptor beta chains reported below all come from one sample, sequenced in a study of blood T cell repertoires in COVID-19. Generated by immunoSEQ multiplex PCR, the TCRdb table keeps only in-frame clones and is missing some. The sample shows about 150,000 clones, roughly 87% of them seen only once. The sequenced material came from PBMCs or T cells enriched from blood (not recorded which). The source is a woman in her forties or fifties who had recovered from COVID-19.

This clone showed up just a few times. This rearrangement joins TRBV27 to TRBJ1-2; 8 bases agree with TRBD1. The CDR3 length is 12 residues. Germline V gives CDR1 MNHEY, CDR2 SMNVEV (reference sequence). J lost 6 bases, V lost 4 bases, and 1 base had no gene match. The CDR3 loop reads CASSSGGDGYTF. CDR3 bases: TGTGCCAGCAGTTCAGGGGGCGATGGCTACACCTTC.

CDR3 nucleotides: TGTGCCAGCAGACAGGGGTGGGGTGGCTACACCTTC. Residues: CASRQGWGGYTF. This rearrangement joins TRBV9 to TRBJ1-2; 7 nucleotides line up with TRBD1. With V trimmed by 5 bases and J by 7 bases, 5 bases remained unmatched. CDR1 SGDLS and CDR2 YYNGEE come from the germline V gene. The CDR3 is 12 residues long.

To note about this clone: Other DNA variants within this sample encode the same CDR3. The chain links TRBV18 to TRBJ1-4; TRBD1 agrees at 7 bases. This CDR3 has 13 residues. The V segment lost 3 bases and the J segment 8 bases; nucleotides outside the gene matches: 3. Germline V gene lookup returns CDR1 KGHSH and CDR2 LQKENI. The CDR3 here is CASSPGQDEKLFF. The CDR3 DNA sequence: TGTGCCAGCTCACCTGGACAGGACGAAAAACTGTTTTTT. The full variable domain, with the rest looked up from reference TRBV18 and TRBJ1-4, is NAGVMQNPRHLVRRRGQEARLRCSPMKGHSHVYWYRQLPEEGLKFMVYLQKENIIDESGMPKERFSAEFPKEGPSILRIQQVVRGDSAAYFCASSPGQDEKLFFGSGTQLSVL.

The chain uses TRBV18 and TRBJ1-6; TRBD1 aligns across 10 bases. There are 15 residues in the CDR3. Germline CDR1 reads KGHSH; CDR2 reads LQKENI. J was trimmed by 9 bases and V by 1 base; bases with no gene match: 3. CDR3 residues: CASSPQGQGTSPLHF. The CDR3 DNA is TGTGCCAGCTCACCACAGGGACAGGGGACTTCACCCCTCCACTTT. Filled out from reference TRBV18 and TRBJ1-6, the complete variable domain reads NAGVMQNPRHLVRRRGQEARLRCSPMKGHSHVYWYRQLPEEGLKFMVYLQKENIIDESGMPKERFSAEFPKEGPSILRIQQVVRGDSAAYFCASSPQGQGTSPLHFGNGTRLTVT.

The V and J genes are TRBV6-4 and TRBJ2-2; 11 positions agree with TRBD2. CDR1 is MRHNA and CDR2 is SNTAGT in the germline V gene. The CDR3 extends over 15 amino acids. With V trimmed by 4 bases and J by 4 bases, 2 bases remained unmatched. CDR3 coding DNA: TGTGCCAGCAGTGCCACTAGCGGGAGCACCGGGGAGCTGTTTTTT. Protein product: CASSATSGSTGELFF.

The chain's CDR3 is CASSVAGTSGRAYNEQFF. CDR3 sequence (DNA): TGTGCCAGCAGCGTGGCCGGGACTAGCGGGAGAGCCTACAATGAGCAGTTCTTC. The chain links TRBV7-8 to TRBJ2-1; 14 nucleotides align to TRBD2. Germline V CDR1 and CDR2: SGHVS, FQNEAQ. This CDR3 contains 18 residues. Trimming took 5 bases from V and 2 from J; bases not matched to a gene: 8.

This sequence joins TRBV4-3 and TRBJ2-6, with D unclear. CDR3 length equals 16 residues. Germline values: CDR1 LGHNA, CDR2 YSLEER. Trimming took 4 bases from V and 0 from J, leaving 10 bases between them. DNA of the CDR3: TGCGCCAGCAGCCGCTCCGAGAACTCTGGGGCCAACGTCCTGACTTTC. It is translated as CASSRSENSGANVLTF.

The chain employs TRBV15 and TRBJ1-2; D might be TRBD1 (6 bases). Germline lookup yields CDR1 LNHNV and CDR2 YYDKDF (reference sequence). The CDR3 sequence is 13 residues long. V shed 5 bases and J shed 3 bases, with 10 bases lying between them. CDR3 protein: CATSRRTDYGYTF. The DNA of the CDR3 is TGTGCCACCAGCCGCCGGACAGACTATGGCTACACCTTC.

J is TRBJ2-1 and V is TRBV7-3; the match to TRBD2 covers 7 bases. The length of the CDR3 is 13 residues. Germline loops: CDR1 SGHTA, CDR2 FQGTGA. After removal of 6 bases from V and 10 bases from J, the junction contained 9 bases not matched to a gene. DNA for the CDR3: TGTGCCAGCAGTGGTAGCGGGCACCGGGAGCAGTTCTTC. This translates into CASSGSGHREQFF.

In this sample, this clone turned up once. The V and J genes are TRBV18 and TRBJ1-4, with 7 bases identical to TRBD1. Germline V gene data show CDR1 as KGHSH and CDR2 as LQKENI. With V trimmed by 6 bases and J by 8 bases, 12 bases remained unmatched. This CDR3 comprises 15 residues. This chain's CDR3 is CASSPRQGSGEKLFF. In DNA, the CDR3 is TGTGCCAGCTCCCCTCGACAGGGCAGTGGCGAAAAACTGTTTTTT. Filled out from reference TRBV18 and TRBJ1-4, the complete variable domain reads NAGVMQNPRHLVRRRGQEARLRCSPMKGHSHVYWYRQLPEEGLKFMVYLQKENIIDESGMPKERFSAEFPKEGPSILRIQQVVRGDSAAYFCASSPRQGSGEKLFFGSGTQLSVL.

This clone appeared once. The chain uses TRBV28 and TRBJ1-1; the D is unclear. In germline, CDR1 is MDHEN, CDR2 SYDVKM. The CDR3 runs 11 residues. V gave up 6 bases and J gave up 2 bases, with 4 bases separating them. CDR3 in amino acids: CASRYNTEAFF. In DNA, the CDR3 is TGTGCCAGCAGGTATAACACTGAAGCTTTCTTT.

The V call is TRBV28, the J call TRBJ1-4; TRBD1 matches 8 bases. This CDR3 spans 16 amino acids. V shed 8 bases and J 8 bases; nucleotides not matched to a gene: 16. The germline V gene encodes CDR1 MDHEN and CDR2 SYDVKM. This CDR3 reads CASGKGTGGSHEKLFF. CDR3 coding DNA: TGTGCCAGCGGCAAAGGGACAGGAGGTTCTCACGAAAAACTGTTTTTT.

J is TRBJ1-5 and V is TRBV28; 9 bases map to TRBD1. V gave up 6 bases and J gave up 7 bases; unmatched junction bases: 4. The CDR3 has 13 amino acids. The germline V gene encodes CDR1 MDHEN and CDR2 SYDVKM. CDR3 sequence: CASRYDRGQPQHF. DNA of the CDR3: TGTGCCAGCAGATATGACAGGGGGCAGCCCCAGCATTTT.

The rearrangement joins TRBV5-4 to TRBJ2-1; 7 positions match TRBD2. J was trimmed by 3 bases and V by 3 bases; bases with no gene match: 9. This CDR3 has 16 amino acids. Germline lookup yields CDR1 SGHNT and CDR2 YYREEE (reference sequence). The CDR3 nucleotides read TGTGCCAGCAGCTCTGTTTTCGGGACTAACTACAATGAGCAGTTCTTC. Its translation: CASSSVFGTNYNEQFF.

This chain links TRBV3-1 (or the pseudogene TRBV3-2) with TRBJ1-4; D remains ambiguous. Germline V lookup: CDR1 LGHDT, CDR2 YNNKEL (reference sequence). Trimming stripped 4 bases from V and 7 bases from J, with 7 bases between. The CDR3 runs to 12 residues. CDR3 bases: TGTGCCAGCAGCCCCAACGGTGAAAAACTGTTTTTT. Encoded protein: CASSPNGEKLFF.

V is TRBV7-2 and J is TRBJ2-7; no reliable D call. CDR1 is SGHTA, CDR2 FQGNSA, per germline. The CDR3 has 15 residues. V lost 3 bases and J lost 0, with 12 bases in between. CDR3 protein: CASSFGGVISYEQYF. The CDR3 nucleotides read TGTGCCAGCAGCTTCGGCGGAGTTATCTCCTACGAGCAGTACTTC.

V usage is TRBV7-6 and J usage is TRBJ2-5, with a possible D match to TRBD2 (5 bases). Trimming cost V 5 bases and J 2 bases, with 18 bases left between them. Germline-derived CDR1 and CDR2 are SGHVS and FNYEAQ. The CDR3 totals 16 residues. In nucleotides, the CDR3 is TGTGCCAGCAGCCCCCGGCCGACGGGGATTCAAGAGACCCAGTACTTC. Its translation: CASSPRPTGIQETQYF.

The chain uses TRBV11-1 and TRBJ2-7; tentatively, D is TRBD1 (6 bases). V shed 5 bases and J shed 3 bases, with 17 bases lying between them. CDR1 and CDR2 (germline): SGHAT, FQDESV (reference sequence). The CDR3 sequence is 15 residues long. CDR3 DNA: TGTGCCAGCAGCCCAGACAGGCTATCGGTCTACGAGCAGTACTTC. This gives the protein CASSPDRLSVYEQYF. Using reference TRBV11-1 and TRBJ2-7 for the parts outside the CDR3, the full variable domain is EAEVAQSPRYKITEKSQAVAFWCDPISGHATLYWYRQILGQGPELLVQFQDESVVDDSQLPKDRFSAERLKGVDSTLKIQPAELGDSAMYLCASSPDRLSVYEQYFGPGTRLTVT.